This T cell receptor (beta chain) emerged from a study of CD8+CD57+ T cells in acquired aplastic anemia. Whole-study context: Sorted CD4+ and CD8+ cells gave a mean 3.2 ug DNA, range roughly 0.2 to 27.4 ug. Study observations and caveats: Researchers reported that CD8+ Simpson's diversity was not significantly different in patients versus controls.

Trimming took 1 base from V and 6 from J; bases not matched to a gene: 6. There are 16 residues in the CDR3. Germline CDR1 DFQATT, CDR2 SNEGSKA (reference sequence). Worth noting for this clonotype: Its antigen is not known.

For sequencing, patients were chosen who had shown expansion of CD8+CD57+ cells by flow cytometry. Everyone among the patients had severe acquired aplastic anemia. Therapy had not been given to patients before blood sampling. Genomic DNA provided the template from which TCR beta VDJ and CDR3 profiles were obtained. From the reads, TCRdb called clonotypes with MiXCR, one entry per CDR3 protein. The data contain roughly 100,000 distinct CDR3 sequences, less than 75% of them seen just once; the ten biggest clones take up 65%. This TCR was recovered from a human donor with aplastic anemia. The chain has TRBV20-1 and TRBJ2-3; 14 bases are shared with TRBD2. Sequenced material: sorted CD4+, CD8+, or CD8+CD57+ T cells (not recorded which) from PBMCs. The CDR3 sequence: CSARGEGLAGADTQYF. The CDR3 nucleotides are TGCAGTGCTAGAGGGGAGGGACTAGCGGGGGCTGATACGCAGTATTTT.